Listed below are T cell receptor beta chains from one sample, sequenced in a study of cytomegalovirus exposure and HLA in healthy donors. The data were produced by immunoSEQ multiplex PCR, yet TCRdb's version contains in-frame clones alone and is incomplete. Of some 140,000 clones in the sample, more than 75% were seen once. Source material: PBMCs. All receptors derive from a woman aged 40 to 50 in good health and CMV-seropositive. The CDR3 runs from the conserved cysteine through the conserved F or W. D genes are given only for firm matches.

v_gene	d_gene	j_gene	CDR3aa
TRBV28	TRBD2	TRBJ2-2	CASTLSGRADTGELFF
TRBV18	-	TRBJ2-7	CASSPTGGQPYEQYF
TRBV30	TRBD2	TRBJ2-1	CAWTPGRLAGGGNEQFF
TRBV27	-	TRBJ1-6	CASSYRARGGNYNSPLHF
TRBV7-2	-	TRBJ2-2	CASSLMGGDGTGELFF
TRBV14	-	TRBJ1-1	CASSPRYRLATEAFF
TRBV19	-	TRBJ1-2	CASSMGGADYGYTF
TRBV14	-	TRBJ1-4	CASSQDLGEKLFF
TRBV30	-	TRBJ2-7	CALGLTGYEQYF
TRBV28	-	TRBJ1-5	CASSQGGGWNQPQHF
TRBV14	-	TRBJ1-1	CASSLDRYENTEAFF
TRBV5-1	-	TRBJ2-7	CASSYEGAYEQYF
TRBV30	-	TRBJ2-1	CAWSRPPGMYNEQFF
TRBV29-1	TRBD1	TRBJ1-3	CSVASDRGRGNTIYF
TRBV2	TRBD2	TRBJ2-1	CASAPRETADNEQFF
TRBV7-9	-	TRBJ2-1	CASSLRAGSSSNEQFF
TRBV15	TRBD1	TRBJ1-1	CATSRPGQGLLFNTEAFF
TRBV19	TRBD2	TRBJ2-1	CASSDLLAGVGNEQFF
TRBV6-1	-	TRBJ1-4	CASSEGPETDINEKLFF
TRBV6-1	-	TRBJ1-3	CAGGGRHPGNTIYF
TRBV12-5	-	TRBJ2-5	CASGPGETQYF
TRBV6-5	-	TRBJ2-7	CASSYSVNSYEQYF
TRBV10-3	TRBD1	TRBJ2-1	CAIRPGQSGHNEQFF
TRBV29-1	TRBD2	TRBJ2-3	CSADRAREAGDTQYF
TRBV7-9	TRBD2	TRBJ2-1	CASSLGTSINNEQFF
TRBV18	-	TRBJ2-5	CASSPRLGETQYF
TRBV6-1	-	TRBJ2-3	CASRRQYTDTQYF
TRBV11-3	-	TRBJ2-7	CASSPYSPTYEQYF
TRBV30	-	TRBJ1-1	CAWSALRHRAFF
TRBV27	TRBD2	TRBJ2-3	CASSYSGRPLDTQYF
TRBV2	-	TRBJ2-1	CASSELVAGNEQFF
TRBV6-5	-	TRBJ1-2	CASSYSGLEGAYGYTF
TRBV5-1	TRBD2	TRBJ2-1	CASSSSVAGDFNEQFF
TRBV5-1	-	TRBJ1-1	CASSFRGNTEAFF
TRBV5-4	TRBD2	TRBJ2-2	CASSSGGFSTGELFF
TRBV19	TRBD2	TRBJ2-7	CASSLRTSGSSYEQYF
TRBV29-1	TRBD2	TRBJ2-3	CSAPWTSGGLSTDTQYF
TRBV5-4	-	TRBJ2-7	CASSRAGATTEQYF
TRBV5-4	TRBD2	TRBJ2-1	CASSLAGGDDEQFF
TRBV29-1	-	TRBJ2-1	CSVIPGYYNEQFF
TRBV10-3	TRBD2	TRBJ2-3	CAISERGVGGRSTDTQYF
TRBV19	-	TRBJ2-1	CASMGGYGDEQFF
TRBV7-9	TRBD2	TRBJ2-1	CASSASSGMILSSYNEQFF
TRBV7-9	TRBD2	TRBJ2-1	CASSPTSGSRYNEQFF
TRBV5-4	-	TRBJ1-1	CASSLLQGSTEAFF